The 25 T cell receptor beta chains below all came from one sample that was sequenced in a study of cytomegalovirus exposure and HLA in healthy donors. 13 Jbeta primers and 60 Vbeta primers were used for the PCR. Using immunoSEQ multiplex PCR, the repertoire was profiled, and TCRdb retains in-frame clones only, with some absent. The profile shows around 40,000 clones, around 90% of them singletons. Input material: PBMCs. These receptors were taken from a woman aged 40 to 50 in good health and CMV-seropositive.

This clone was counted once. A much larger clone is a single base away; this may be a read error. The chain is built from TRBV27 and TRBJ2-7; 9 bases are shared with TRBD1. CDR3 length: 14 amino acids. With V trimmed by 10 bases and J by 7 bases, 14 bases remained unmatched. Germline-derived CDR1 and CDR2 are MNHEY and SMNVEV (reference sequence). The CDR3 loop is CAISPGQGYNEQYF. CDR3 nucleotide sequence: TGTGCCATCAGCCCGGGACAGGGATATAATGAGCAGTACTTC.

V usage is TRBV6-1 and J usage is TRBJ2-3; D call uncertain. The CDR3 runs to 14 residues. Trimming took off 5 bases at V and 2 bases at J, with 11 bases between the two ends. Looked up from germline, CDR1 is MNHNS and CDR2 is SASEGT. CDR3 in DNA: TGTGCCAGCAGTCTCCAGTTTGACACAGATACGCAGTATTTT. Amino acid sequence: CASSLQFDTDTQYF.

This sequence joins TRBV9 and TRBJ2-7, with 9 positions matching TRBD2. The CDR3 loop spans 15 amino acids. Germline V gene lookup returns CDR1 SGDLS and CDR2 YYNGEE. V trimming: 0 bases; J trimming: 6 bases; junction bases outside the gene matches: 7. The CDR3 is CASSVEGGRASEQYF. CDR3 in DNA: TGTGCCAGCAGCGTAGAGGGCGGGAGGGCCTCCGAGCAGTACTTC.

This clone was found a few times. An end of the junction does not agree with germline; a read error may underlie this. The rearrangement joins TRBV7-7 to TRBJ2-2; 10 nucleotides align to TRBD2. The CDR3 extends over 15 amino acids. From germline, CDR1 is SSHAT and CDR2 FNYEAQ (reference sequence). CDR3 bases: TGTGCTAGCACCCACCTAGCGGGAGCGCGCGGGGAGCTGTTTTTT. This gives the protein CASTHLAGARGELFF.

The chain is built from TRBV6-1 and TRBJ2-7; TRBD1 aligns across 8 bases. Trimming took 11 bases from V and 7 from J; bases not matched to a gene: 16. CDR1 MNHNS and CDR2 SASEGT come from the germline V gene. The CDR3 totals 14 residues. DNA for the CDR3: TGTGCCTCTCAGGGGGCCTCTTCGGCCTGGGAGCAGTACTTC. Translating it yields CASQGASSAWEQYF.

The chain uses TRBV7-9 and TRBJ1-1; D gene uncertain. The V end was cut by 1 base, the J end by 4 bases, with 7 bases between. The CDR3 length is 13 residues. Per germline, CDR1 SEHNR and CDR2 FQNEAQ (reference sequence). DNA for the CDR3: TGTGCCAGCAGCTTAGTGGGCCGCACTGAAGCTTTCTTT. It translates to CASSLVGRTEAFF.

The rearrangement uses TRBV11-1 and TRBJ2-3; 8 bases align to TRBD2. From germline, CDR1 is SGHAT and CDR2 FQDESV (reference sequence). V dropped 0 bases and J dropped 5; count of bases not matched to a gene: 7. This CDR3 has 16 residues. Here the CDR3 DNA reads TGTGCCAGCAGCTTAGCATGGCGGGGGGCCAGAGATACGCAGTATTTT. It yields the protein CASSLAWRGARDTQYF. The full variable domain, completed using reference TRBV11-1 and TRBJ2-3, is EAEVAQSPRYKITEKSQAVAFWCDPISGHATLYWYRQILGQGPELLVQFQDESVVDDSQLPKDRFSAERLKGVDSTLKIQPAELGDSAMYLCASSLAWRGARDTQYFGPGTRLTVL.

A word on this clone: The junction departs from germline at one end; a sequencing error may be responsible. J is TRBJ2-2 and V is TRBV7-9; no clear D gene. This CDR3 is 13 amino acids long. The germline CDR1 and CDR2 sequences are SEHNR and FQNEAQ (reference sequence). The CDR3 sequence: CSSSPTVTGELFF. DNA of the CDR3: TGTTCCAGCAGCCCGACTGTCACCGGGGAGCTGTTTTTT.

V is TRBV30 and J is TRBJ1-5; D unclear. CDR1 is GTSNPN, CDR2 SVGIG, per germline (reference sequence). Between the trimmed V and J ends, which lost 0 bases and 2 bases, there was a span of 11 bases. There are 15 residues in the CDR3. CDR3 nucleotides: TGTGCCTGGAGTGTCCTGGAAGCGCGCAATCAGCCCCAGCATTTT. The encoded protein is CAWSVLEARNQPQHF.

The J gene is TRBJ1-2, the V gene TRBV6-5; 7 positions agree with TRBD1. V shed 6 bases and J 5 bases; nucleotides not matched to a gene: 6. This CDR3 is 13 amino acids long. The germline gives CDR1 MNHEY, CDR2 SVGAGI. CDR3 DNA: TGTGCCAGCAGACCTGACAGGGAATATGGCTACACCTTC. Residues: CASRPDREYGYTF.

J is TRBJ2-2 and V is TRBV19, with D tentatively TRBD2 (6 bases). Germline V gene lookup returns CDR1 LNHDA and CDR2 SQIVND (reference sequence). This CDR3 is 15 amino acids long. V lost 0 bases and J lost 4, with 9 bases in between. CDR3 sequence: CASSIDQRVTGELFF. CDR3 bases: TGTGCCAGTAGTATAGATCAGCGGGTCACCGGGGAGCTGTTTTTT.

The chain carries TRBV7-9 and TRBJ1-1; the D is unclear. V lost 2 bases and J 2 bases, leaving 15 bases between the germline ends. Germline CDR1 reads SEHNR; CDR2 reads FQNEAQ (reference sequence). The CDR3 is 16 amino acids. The CDR3, as DNA: TGTGCCAGCAGCTTAAAATTGGGAGATTTAAACACTGAAGCTTTCTTT. It translates to CASSLKLGDLNTEAFF.

The V and J genes are TRBV10-3 and TRBJ1-1; the D is unclear. V lost 7 bases and J lost 0, with 9 bases in between. The CDR3 covers 13 residues. CDR1 ENHRY and CDR2 SYGVKD come from the germline V gene. CDR3 sequence: CAITSGLNTEAFF. The CDR3 DNA follows: TGTGCCATCACTTCAGGCCTGAACACTGAAGCTTTCTTT.

The chain has TRBV29-1 and TRBJ2-7; possible D gene TRBD1, 5 bases. V lost 6 bases, J lost 0 bases, and 9 bases lay in between. Germline V gene lookup returns CDR1 SQVTM and CDR2 ANQGSEA. The CDR3 loop spans 12 amino acids. CDR3 DNA sequence: TGCAGCGTACAGGAGAGCTCCTACGAGCAGTACTTC. It codes for CSVQESSYEQYF.

The genes are TRBV28 and TRBJ2-1, with 8 bases matching TRBD2. The CDR3 sequence is 14 residues long. V lost 5 bases, J lost 0 bases, and 0 bases stayed unmatched. Germline V lookup: CDR1 MDHEN, CDR2 SYDVKM. CDR3 region: CASSSGSSYNEQFF. The CDR3 nucleotides are TGTGCCAGCAGTAGCGGGAGCTCCTACAATGAGCAGTTCTTC.

The chain links TRBV7-6 to TRBJ2-5, with 9 bases that match TRBD2. The junction had 4 bases not matched to a gene; V was cut back by 2 bases and J by 6 bases. This CDR3 comprises 14 residues. Germline V gene sequence: CDR1 SGHVS, CDR2 FNYEAQ. The chain's CDR3 is CASSLLASGKTQYF. CDR3 DNA: TGTGCCAGCAGCTTACTGGCTAGCGGGAAGACCCAGTACTTC.

The rearrangement uses TRBV6-5 and TRBJ1-1; possibly TRBD1 for D (5 bases). CDR1 is MNHEY, CDR2 SVGAGI, per germline. This CDR3 region has 16 residues. V lost 2 bases to trimming and J lost 0 bases, with 13 bases between them. For the CDR3, the DNA is TGTGCCAGCAGTTACGGTCGGGGGATGATGAACACTGAAGCTTTCTTT. The encoded protein is CASSYGRGMMNTEAFF.

The J gene is TRBJ1-2, the V gene TRBV25-1; D is perhaps TRBD1 (6 bases). Trimming pared 2 bases from V and 0 bases from J, leaving 10 bases between. The CDR3 contains 15 residues. The germline V gene encodes CDR1 MGHDK and CDR2 SYGVNS. The CDR3 reads CASSEPGAANYGYTF. CDR3 DNA sequence: TGTGCCAGCAGTGAACCAGGGGCGGCTAACTATGGCTACACCTTC.

The DNA for the CDR3 is TGTGCCAGCGGTCAACTAGCGGGGGCGTACAATGAGCAGTTCTTC. Encoded protein: CASGQLAGAYNEQFF. The chain recombines TRBV6-5 with TRBJ2-1; TRBD2 agrees at 11 bases. CDR1 and CDR2 (germline): MNHEY, SVGAGI. This CDR3 is built from 15 residues. Unmatched junction bases numbered 7, after V lost 8 bases and J lost 4 bases.

The gene calls are TRBV19 and TRBJ2-7, with TRBD2 matching over 7 bases. Trimming removed 5 bases from V and 3 bases from J; junction bases left unmatched: 7. This CDR3 is 14 amino acids long. Germline CDR1 reads LNHDA; CDR2 reads SQIVND (reference sequence). Here the CDR3 reads CASSFQTSNYEQYF. The CDR3 region has the DNA TGTGCCAGTAGTTTTCAGACTAGCAACTACGAGCAGTACTTC.

The V call is TRBV2, the J call TRBJ2-7; possible D gene TRBD1, 6 bases. Trimming shortened V by 8 bases and J by 2 bases, and 16 bases separated the two germline ends. The germline gives CDR1 SNHLY, CDR2 FYNNEI. This CDR3 has 14 residues. The CDR3, as DNA: TGTGCCAGCGCAGGCGTAGACAGGACCTACGAGCAGTACTTC. This gives the protein CASAGVDRTYEQYF.

The rearrangement links TRBV7-7 to TRBJ2-3, with TRBD2 matching over 10 bases. There are 14 residues in the CDR3. The V and J ends lost 5 bases and 4 bases, in that order; junction bases with no gene match: 3. Germline V lookup: CDR1 SSHAT, CDR2 FNYEAQ (reference sequence). The CDR3 sequence: CASSPSGGADTQYF. CDR3 nucleotide sequence: TGTGCCAGCAGCCCGAGCGGGGGGGCAGATACGCAGTATTTT.

The V call is TRBV14, the J call TRBJ1-2, with D possibly TRBD1 on 5 matching bases. This CDR3 region has 15 residues. Germline V lookup: CDR1 SGHDN, CDR2 FVKESK. V lost 1 base and J lost 6, with 15 bases in between. This chain's CDR3 is CASSQALGGVDGYTF. CDR3 DNA sequence: TGTGCCAGCAGCCAAGCCCTGGGAGGGGTGGATGGCTACACCTTC.

This sequence joins TRBV21-1 and TRBJ1-1. TRBV21-1 is annotated as a pseudogene. CDR3 length: 12 residues. The DNA for the CDR3 is TGTGCCAGCAGGAAGCAGAACACTGAAGCTTTCTTT. This encodes CASRKQNTEAFF.

The chain links TRBV2 to TRBJ2-1; 7 bases are a match to TRBD1. CDR1 and CDR2 from the germline V gene are SNHLY and FYNNEI. With V trimmed by 11 bases and J by 2 bases, 9 bases remained unmatched. The CDR3 is 14 residues long. The CDR3 loop is CACKSGTAYNEQFF. The CDR3 DNA reads TGTGCCTGTAAATCCGGGACAGCCTACAATGAGCAGTTCTTC.